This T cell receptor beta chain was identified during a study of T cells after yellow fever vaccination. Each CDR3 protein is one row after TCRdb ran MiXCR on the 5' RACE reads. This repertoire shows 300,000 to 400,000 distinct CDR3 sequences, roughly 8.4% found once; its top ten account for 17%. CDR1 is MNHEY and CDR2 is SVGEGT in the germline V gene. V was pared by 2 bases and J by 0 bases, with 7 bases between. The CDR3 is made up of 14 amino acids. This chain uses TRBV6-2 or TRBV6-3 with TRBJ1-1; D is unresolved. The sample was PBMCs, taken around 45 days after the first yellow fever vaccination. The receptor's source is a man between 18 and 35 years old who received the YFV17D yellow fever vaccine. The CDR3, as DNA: TGTGCCAGCAGTTACCCTGCCCTGAACACTGAAGCTTTCTTT. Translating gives CASSYPALNTEAFF.